Each of the 32 T cell receptor beta chains below was sequenced from the same sample in a study of brain T cells in children with intractable seizures. Measured with immunoSEQ multiplex PCR; TCRdb has only the in-frame clones, and not every one. This table has 340,000 or so clones, about 93% appearing once. Noted time point: blood from clinic visit 5 months post-surgery; TSC patient then seizure free. Sequencing used peripheral blood, obtained less than 6 months after surgery. The receptor source for this set is a boy under three years old with tuberous sclerosis and intractable seizures.

This chain joins TRBV9 and TRBJ1-1, with 8 nucleotides matching TRBD1. Per the germline V gene, CDR1 is SGDLS and CDR2 is YYNGEE. This CDR3 is built from 14 residues. V was clipped by 0 bases and J by 5 bases; unmatched bases: 3. CDR3: CASSVADRGTEAFF. In DNA, the CDR3 is TGTGCCAGCAGCGTAGCTGACAGGGGAACTGAAGCTTTCTTT. Supplemented by reference TRBV9 and TRBJ1-1, the full variable domain reads DSGVTQTPKHLITATGQRVTLRCSPRSGDLSVYWYQQSLDQGLQFLIQYYNGEERAKGNILERFSAQQFPDLHSELNLSSLELGDSALYFCASSVADRGTEAFFGQGTRLTVV.

This clone is a singleton in its sample. This chain links TRBV30 with TRBJ1-6; tentatively, D is TRBD1 (5 bases). The V gene lost 4 bases and the J gene lost 5 bases, with 15 bases spanning the gap. The germline CDR1 and CDR2 sequences are GTSNPN and SVGIG (reference sequence). The CDR3 has 15 residues. The CDR3 loop is CAWKGHFLNNSPLHF. The CDR3 bases are TGTGCCTGGAAAGGACACTTCCTAAATAATTCACCCCTCCACTTT.

This clone appeared once. This chain connects TRBV10-2 to TRBJ2-2; 9 positions match TRBD2. CDR3 length equals 17 residues. Looked up from germline, CDR1 is WSHSY and CDR2 is SAAADI. Germline trimming cut 7 bases from V and 3 bases from J; bases unmatched to any gene: 12. The CDR3 spells CASKIISGSSYTGELFF. CDR3 bases: TGCGCCAGCAAGATAATTAGCGGGAGTTCGTACACCGGGGAGCTGTTTTTT.

The table lists this clone with a count of one. The rearrangement uses TRBV2 and TRBJ1-6; 7 bases fit TRBD1. Trimming cost V 2 bases and J 7 bases; bases outside gene matches: 14. Germline V gene sequence: CDR1 SNHLY, CDR2 FYNNEI. The CDR3 length is 18 residues. The CDR3 DNA reads as TGTGCCAGCAGTGAATCCATGACAGGGTTACTTAGGAATTCACCCCTCCACTTT. Translated: CASSESMTGLLRNSPLHF.

The chain has TRBV28 and TRBJ2-7; TRBD2 is a possible D gene (6 bases). CDR3 length: 14 residues. V was pared by 7 bases and J by 0 bases, with 13 bases between. Germline V gene lookup returns CDR1 MDHEN and CDR2 SYDVKM. The CDR3 is CASNKPGVSYEQYF. In DNA, the CDR3 is TGTGCCAGCAATAAGCCGGGAGTCTCCTACGAGCAGTACTTC.

This clone came up once. The rearrangement links TRBV30 to TRBJ1-1, with D perhaps matching TRBD1 (6 bases). There are 13 residues in the CDR3. CDR1 is GTSNPN, CDR2 SVGIG, per germline (reference sequence). V dropped 2 bases and J dropped 3 bases, with 10 bases sitting between them. The CDR3 reads CAWSMDRDTEAFF. In nucleotides, the CDR3 is TGTGCCTGGAGTATGGACAGAGACACTGAAGCTTTCTTT.

The gene calls are TRBV6-5 and TRBJ2-2; D is perhaps TRBD1 (6 bases). Between the trimmed V and J ends, which lost 7 bases and 3 bases, there was a span of 9 bases. The CDR3 sequence is 13 residues long. The V gene's germline CDR1 is MNHEY and CDR2 SVGAGI. The CDR3 DNA is TGTGCCAGCAAACAGGGTGACACCGGGGAGCTGTTTTTT. Protein sequence: CASKQGDTGELFF.

The chain has TRBV28 and TRBJ2-1, with D perhaps matching TRBD1 or TRBD2 (7 bases each). CDR1 and CDR2 (germline): MDHEN, SYDVKM. Between the trimmed V and J ends, which lost 3 bases and 5 bases, there was a span of 17 bases. This CDR3 comprises 16 residues. CDR3 amino acids: CASSFQTGRGNNEQFF. The DNA of the CDR3 is TGTGCCAGCAGTTTCCAGACAGGGAGGGGAAACAATGAGCAGTTCTTC.

The chain has TRBV5-4 and TRBJ2-1, with D unresolved. Germline V gene data show CDR1 as SGHNT and CDR2 as YYREEE (reference sequence). V lost 4 bases and J lost 5, with 16 bases in between. CDR3 length equals 15 residues. The CDR3 DNA sequence: TGTGCCAGCAGCCGTGGGGTGGGGTTAAACAATGAGCAGTTCTTC. Protein: CASSRGVGLNNEQFF.

The rearrangement uses TRBV9 and TRBJ1-1; no clear D gene. Germline V lookup: CDR1 SGDLS, CDR2 YYNGEE. V was cut by 4 bases and J by 0 bases, with 7 bases left in between. The length of the CDR3 is 13 residues. This CDR3 is CASSQRMNTEAFF. The CDR3 nucleotides read TGTGCCAGCAGCCAGAGGATGAACACTGAAGCTTTCTTT. The full variable domain, completed using reference TRBV9 and TRBJ1-1, is DSGVTQTPKHLITATGQRVTLRCSPRSGDLSVYWYQQSLDQGLQFLIQYYNGEERAKGNILERFSAQQFPDLHSELNLSSLELGDSALYFCASSQRMNTEAFFGQGTRLTVV.

The chain is built from TRBV11-1 and TRBJ1-4; 8 nucleotides align to TRBD1. Germline V gives CDR1 SGHAT, CDR2 FQDESV (reference sequence). V shed 4 bases and J 8 bases; nucleotides not matched to a gene: 6. The CDR3 sequence is 14 residues long. Here the CDR3 DNA reads TGTGCCAGCAGCTCCGACAGGGGAGGGGAAAAACTGTTTTTT. It specifies CASSSDRGGEKLFF.

A few counts support this clone. The DNA of the CDR3 is TGTGCCAGCTCACCGTCAGGACTACTAGGAGCGATGCAGCCCCAGCATTTT. This codes for CASSPSGLLGAMQPQHF. V gene TRBV18 combines with J gene TRBJ1-5; the D is unclear. Germline V lookup: CDR1 KGHSH, CDR2 LQKENI. The CDR3 contains 17 residues. The V gene lost 3 bases and the J gene lost 7 bases, with 22 bases spanning the gap. The full variable domain, rest sourced from reference TRBV18 and TRBJ1-5, is NAGVMQNPRHLVRRRGQEARLRCSPMKGHSHVYWYRQLPEEGLKFMVYLQKENIIDESGMPKERFSAEFPKEGPSILRIQQVVRGDSAAYFCASSPSGLLGAMQPQHFGDGTRLSIL.

This chain links TRBV24-1 with TRBJ2-1, with 8 positions matching TRBD2. CDR3 length: 16 amino acids. CDR1 is KGHDR, CDR2 SFDVKD, per germline. The V gene end was trimmed by 4 bases and the J gene end by 4 bases; junction bases not matched to a gene: 8. CDR3 sequence (DNA): TGTGCCACCAGTGACGGACCGGGACTAGGTTACAATGAGCAGTTCTTC. This sequence encodes CATSDGPGLGYNEQFF.

This clone was seen more than once but under ten times. V usage is TRBV7-9 and J usage is TRBJ2-2; D gene ambiguous. The CDR3 sequence is 14 residues long. The germline V gene encodes CDR1 SEHNR and CDR2 FQNEAQ (reference sequence). V was clipped by 5 bases and J by 2 bases, with 9 bases between them. CDR3 DNA sequence: TGTGCCAGCAGCCCTCTTTCTAACACCGGGGAGCTGTTTTTT. Translation: CASSPLSNTGELFF.

This chain uses TRBV2 with TRBJ2-3; no reliable D call. Germline V gene data show CDR1 as SNHLY and CDR2 as FYNNEI. The V end was cut by 4 bases, the J end by 0 bases, with 11 bases between. The CDR3 spans 15 residues. This CDR3 is CASSVGGLSTDTQYF. The CDR3 DNA is TGTGCCAGCAGTGTGGGCGGCCTAAGCACAGATACGCAGTATTTT.

V usage is TRBV25-1 and J usage is TRBJ1-1; no reliable D call. V was clipped by 0 bases and J by 4 bases, with 12 bases between them. CDR1 is MGHDK, CDR2 SYGVNS, per germline. The CDR3 is made up of 15 amino acids. CDR3 in DNA: TGTGCCAGCAGTGAATATCTGGGTGCAGGCACTGAAGCTTTCTTT. Its protein is CASSEYLGAGTEAFF.

The chain couples TRBV6-1 to TRBJ1-2; D is uncertain. With 0 bases removed from V and 2 bases from J, the gap between germline ends came to 10 bases. The CDR3 runs 15 residues. Germline CDR1 and CDR2: MNHNS and SASEGT. In DNA, the CDR3 is TGTGCCAGCAGTGAAGCAATTGTGGGCAACTATGGCTACACCTTC. Translation gives CASSEAIVGNYGYTF.

This chain links TRBV4-1 with TRBJ2-1; 8 bases fit TRBD1. Trimming took 2 bases from V and 5 from J; bases not matched to a gene: 8. The CDR3 runs to 16 residues. Germline CDR1 reads MGHRA; CDR2 reads YSYEKL. The CDR3 DNA reads as TGCGCCAGCAGCCAATTCAGGGGGCAGGGGAACAATGAGCAGTTCTTC. It codes for CASSQFRGQGNNEQFF.

This clone was seen just once. This chain links TRBV24-1 with TRBJ2-7; tentatively, D is TRBD2 (6 bases). Germline V lookup: CDR1 KGHDR, CDR2 SFDVKD. The V end was cut by 0 bases, the J end by 4 bases, with 12 bases between. The CDR3 runs 15 residues. CDR3 nucleotides: TGTGCCACCAGTGATTTGGGGACTTTTTTTTACGAGCAGTACTTC. Translating it yields CATSDLGTFFYEQYF.

The chain couples TRBV27 to TRBJ2-7; D possibly corresponds to TRBD1 (5 bases). This CDR3 spans 13 amino acids. Germline CDR1 and CDR2: MNHEY and SMNVEV (reference sequence). Trimming cost V 5 bases and J 2 bases, with 10 bases left between them. The CDR3 is CASSPLQAYEQYF. CDR3 nucleotide sequence: TGTGCCAGCAGTCCTCTACAGGCCTACGAGCAGTACTTC.

This chain connects TRBV7-9 to TRBJ1-5, with 8 bases aligning to TRBD1. V lost 5 bases to trimming and J lost 2 bases; unmatched junction nucleotides: 5. The length of the CDR3 is 15 residues. CDR1 is SEHNR, CDR2 FQNEAQ, per germline (reference sequence). CDR3 sequence: CASSLTGDGNQPQHF. The CDR3 nucleotides read TGTGCCAGCAGCCTGACAGGGGATGGCAATCAGCCCCAGCATTTT.

The chain couples TRBV6-7 to TRBJ2-2; D call uncertain. TRBV6-7 is identified as an open reading frame with a role that is uncertain. The CDR3 runs to 16 residues. Trimming shortened V by 7 bases and J by 2 bases, and 17 bases separated the two germline ends. CDR3 DNA sequence: TGTGCCAGCACCCCGGGCGAAACATCTAACACCGGGGAGCTGTTTTTT. Its translation: CASTPGETSNTGELFF.

CDR3 amino acids: CASTSWKESTDTQYF. The CDR3 DNA sequence: TGTGCCAGCACCTCCTGGAAGGAGAGCACAGATACGCAGTATTTT. The chain employs TRBV28 and TRBJ2-3, with unresolved D. This CDR3 is 15 amino acids long. Deletions cut 7 bases from V and 0 bases from J, with 14 bases between. The germline V gene has CDR1 MDHEN and CDR2 SYDVKM.

V gene TRBV5-8 combines with J gene TRBJ1-1; D is uncertain. Trimming removed 2 bases from V and 8 bases from J, with 13 bases in between. CDR3 length: 13 amino acids. CDR1 is SGHTS and CDR2 is YDEGEE in the germline V gene. The CDR3: CASSLRVQIEAFF. The CDR3, as DNA: TGTGCCAGCAGCTTAAGGGTCCAGATCGAAGCTTTCTTT.

The chain combines TRBV4-2 with TRBJ1-1; D remains ambiguous. Trimming pared 1 base from V and 1 base from J, leaving 10 bases between. The CDR3 spans 15 residues. CDR1 and CDR2 (germline): LGHNA, YNFKEQ. In DNA form, the CDR3 reads TGTGCCAGCAGCCAAGCGACCTACAAGAACACTGAAGCTTTCTTT. It yields the protein CASSQATYKNTEAFF.

V and J are TRBV21-1 and TRBJ1-2. TRBV21-1 is given as a pseudogene. The CDR3 is made up of 14 amino acids. The chain's CDR3 is CASSKIGRPYGYTF. CDR3 coding DNA: TGTGCCAGCAGCAAAATAGGACGACCTTATGGCTACACCTTC.

The J gene is TRBJ1-2, the V gene TRBV7-9; a possible D gene is TRBD1 (6 bases). CDR1 SEHNR and CDR2 FQNEAQ come from the germline V gene (reference sequence). The CDR3 is 13 residues long. Trimming took 5 bases from V and 4 from J, leaving 11 bases between them. CDR3 amino acids: CASSGGQVYGYTF. DNA of the CDR3: TGTGCCAGCAGCGGGGGACAAGTCTATGGCTACACCTTC.

This chain connects TRBV27 to TRBJ2-2; TRBD1 matches 7 bases. This CDR3 is built from 14 residues. The junction had 4 bases not matched to a gene; V was cut back by 6 bases and J by 3 bases. Germline CDR1 and CDR2: MNHEY and SMNVEV (reference sequence). The CDR3 DNA reads TGTGCCAGCAGAAGAACAGGGGACACCGGGGAGCTGTTTTTT. This translates into CASRRTGDTGELFF.

This chain joins TRBV12-3 or TRBV12-4 and TRBJ2-5; tentatively, D is TRBD1 (6 bases). This CDR3 comprises 13 residues. V lost 5 bases, J lost 4 bases, and 11 bases lay in between. The CDR3 DNA is TGTGCCAGCAGTCCGGCAGGGGTAGAGACCCAGTACTTC. It yields the protein CASSPAGVETQYF.

The V and J genes are TRBV27 and TRBJ2-7; TRBD1 agrees at 7 bases. This CDR3 has 16 amino acids. The V segment lost 6 bases and the J segment 2 bases; nucleotides outside the gene matches: 13. Germline V gives CDR1 MNHEY, CDR2 SMNVEV (reference sequence). CDR3 nucleotide sequence: TGTGCCAGCAGCCTAATCCCTACAGGGGATCCCTACGAGCAGTACTTC. Amino acids: CASSLIPTGDPYEQYF.

In this sample, this clone turned up once. This chain links TRBV19 with TRBJ2-5; D is uncertain. Trimming removed 10 bases at V and 5 bases at J, with 20 bases between. The CDR3 has 14 amino acids. The germline V gene encodes CDR1 LNHDA and CDR2 SQIVND (reference sequence). The CDR3 sequence is CATRDPGVDETQYF. The CDR3, as DNA: TGTGCCACCAGAGACCCAGGTGTGGATGAGACCCAGTACTTC.

The genes are TRBV30 and TRBJ2-7; D ambiguous. The V gene's germline CDR1 is GTSNPN and CDR2 SVGIG (reference sequence). With 4 bases removed from V and 1 base from J, the gap between germline ends came to 8 bases. The CDR3 has 12 amino acids. This chain's CDR3 is CAWTEGSYEQYF. CDR3 coding DNA: TGTGCCTGGACGGAAGGATCCTACGAGCAGTACTTC.